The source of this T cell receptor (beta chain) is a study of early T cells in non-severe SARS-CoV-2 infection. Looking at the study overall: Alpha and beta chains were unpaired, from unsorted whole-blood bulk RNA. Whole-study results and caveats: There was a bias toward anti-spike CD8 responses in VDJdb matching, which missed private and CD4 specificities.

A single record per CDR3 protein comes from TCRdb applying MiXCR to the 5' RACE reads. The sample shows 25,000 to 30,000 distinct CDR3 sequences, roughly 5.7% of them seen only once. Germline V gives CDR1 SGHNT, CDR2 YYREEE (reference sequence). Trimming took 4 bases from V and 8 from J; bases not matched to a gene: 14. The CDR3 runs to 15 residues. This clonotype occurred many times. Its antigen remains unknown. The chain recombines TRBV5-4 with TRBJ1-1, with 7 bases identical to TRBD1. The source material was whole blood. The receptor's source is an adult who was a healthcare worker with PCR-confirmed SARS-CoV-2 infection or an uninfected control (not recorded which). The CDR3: CASSPMNTRQGEAFF. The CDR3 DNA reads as TGTGCCAGCAGCCCAATGAACACTAGACAGGGAGAAGCTTTCTTT. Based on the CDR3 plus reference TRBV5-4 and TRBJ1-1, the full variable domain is ETGVTQSPTHLIKTRGQQVTLRCSSQSGHNTVSWYQQALGQGPQFIFQYYREEENGRGNFPPRFSGLQFPNYSSELNVNALELDDSALYLCASSPMNTRQGEAFFGQGTRLTVV.